This entry features one T cell receptor beta chain sequence. This specimen belongs to a study of blood T cell repertoires in COVID-19. Sequenced by immunoSEQ multiplex PCR; TCRdb stores in-frame clones only, minus some. Altogether 150,000 to 200,000 clones are present, about 85% being singletons, with the ten largest covering 20% to 25%. Germline lookup yields CDR1 SGHVS and CDR2 FQNEAQ. The V gene lost 5 bases and the J gene lost 6 bases, with 13 bases spanning the gap. The CDR3 has 14 residues. The sequence was collected from a woman between 40 and 50 years old in a cohort exposed to, infected with or recovered from COVID-19 (not recorded which). Sequenced: PBMCs or T cells enriched from blood (not recorded which). The gene calls are TRBV7-8 and TRBJ2-2, with D tentatively TRBD1 (5 bases). The CDR3 is CASSRSQGAGELFF. The CDR3 DNA sequence: TGTGCCAGCAGCCGAAGCCAGGGCGCCGGGGAGCTGTTTTTT.